This T cell receptor beta chain derives from a study of cytomegalovirus exposure and HLA in healthy donors. About the study: In a later analysis, the roughly 120 validation repertoires were reported to have used the same platform as the 650 to 800 first-cohort repertoires.

J gave up 3 bases and V 4 bases, and 1 base lay outside the gene matches. The CDR3 is made up of 14 amino acids. In germline, CDR1 is SGHTA, CDR2 FQGTGA. Clones were sequenced by immunoSEQ multiplex PCR, and TCRdb holds only the in-frame ones, with some missing. Among 150,000 to 180,000 clones, about 86% were seen once, and the ten largest hold approximately 20%. A remark on this clone: The sample carries other DNA sequences with the same CDR3.

The sequenced sample was PBMCs. The chain combines TRBV7-3 with TRBJ2-3; 10 nucleotides line up with TRBD1. The receptor was derived from a man aged 18 to 35 in good health and CMV-seropositive. CDR3 sequence: CASSSGQGTDTQYF. The CDR3 DNA follows: TGTGCCAGCAGCTCGGGACAGGGGACAGATACGCAGTATTTT.